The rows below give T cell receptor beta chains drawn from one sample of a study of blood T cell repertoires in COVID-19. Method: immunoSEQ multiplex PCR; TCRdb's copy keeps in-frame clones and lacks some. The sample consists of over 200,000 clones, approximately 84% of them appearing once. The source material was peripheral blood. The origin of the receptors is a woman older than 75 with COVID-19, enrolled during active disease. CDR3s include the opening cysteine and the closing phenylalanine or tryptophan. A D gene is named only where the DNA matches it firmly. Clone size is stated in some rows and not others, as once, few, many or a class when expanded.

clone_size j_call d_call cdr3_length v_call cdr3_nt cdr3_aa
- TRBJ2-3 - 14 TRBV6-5 TGTGCCAGCAGAGTCGGGGGTACCTTGGATACGCAGTATTTT CASRVGGTLDTQYF
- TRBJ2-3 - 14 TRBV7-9 TGTGCCAGCAGCTTTTCGCGGGGTGGGGATACGCAGTATTTT CASSFSRGGDTQYF
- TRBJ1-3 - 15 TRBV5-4 TGTGCCAGCAGCTTGGGCCAGGGGAAGGGAAACACCATATATTTT CASSLGQGKGNTIYF
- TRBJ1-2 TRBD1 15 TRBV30 TGTGCCTGCCTCCCGGCGACAGGGGTATACTATGGCTACACCTTC CACLPATGVYYGYTF
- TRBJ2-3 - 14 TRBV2 TGTGCCACATCCCCGGGACTCCTCACAGATACGCAGTATTTT CATSPGLLTDTQYF
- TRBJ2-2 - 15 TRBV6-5 TGTGCCAGCAAGGAGACAGCCCCAGTCACCGGGGAGCTGTTTTTT CASKETAPVTGELFF
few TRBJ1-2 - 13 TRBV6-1 TGTGCCAGCAGTGAAGCGGGGGGGCTTCAAGGAACCTTC CASSEAGGLQGTF
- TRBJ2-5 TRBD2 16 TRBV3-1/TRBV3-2 TGTGCCAGCAGCCTCCTTGGGACTAGCGGGACAGAGACCCAGTACTTC CASSLLGTSGTETQYF
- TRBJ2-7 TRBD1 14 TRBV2 TGTGCCAGCAGTGGTGGGACAGAGACCTACGAGCAGTACTTC CASSGGTETYEQYF
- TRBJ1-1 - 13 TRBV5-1 TGCGCCAGCAGCGAGGAGCTGGACACTGAAGCTTTCTTT CASSEELDTEAFF
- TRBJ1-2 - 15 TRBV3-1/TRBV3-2 TGTGCCAGCAGCCAAGTTCAGGGCACTAACTATGGCTACACCTTC CASSQVQGTNYGYTF
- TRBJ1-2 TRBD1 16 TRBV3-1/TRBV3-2 TGTGCCAGCAGCCACCTCGGGACAGGGGCCGGGTATGGCTACACCTTC CASSHLGTGAGYGYTF
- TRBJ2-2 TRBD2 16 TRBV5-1 TGCGCCAGCAGCCCCCGACTAGCGGGGGTTGCCGGGGAGCTGTTTTTT CASSPRLAGVAGELFF
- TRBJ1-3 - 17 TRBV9 TGTGCCAGCAGCACTTCGGGAGGGGGTCTCTCTGGAAACACCATATATTTT CASSTSGGGLSGNTIYF
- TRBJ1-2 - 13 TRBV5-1 TGCGCCAGCAGCTTAAAACAGGGTTATGGCTACACCTTC CASSLKQGYGYTF
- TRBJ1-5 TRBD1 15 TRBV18 TGTGCCAGCTCGCACCCCGGGGACAGTGACGCGCCCCAGCATTTT CASSHPGDSDAPQHF
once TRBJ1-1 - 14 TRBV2 TGTGCCAGCAGTTGGGTTGACATGAACACTGAAGCTTTCTTT CASSWVDMNTEAFF
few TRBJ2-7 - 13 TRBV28 TGTGCAGGCGGGGGGACAGGGTTAGGGGAGCAGTACTTC CAGGGTGLGEQYF
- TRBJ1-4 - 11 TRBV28 TGTGCCAGCTTAGGGGATGAAAAACTGTTTTTT CASLGDEKLFF
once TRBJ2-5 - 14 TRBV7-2 TGTGCCAGCAGCTTTACAGGGTCCTTGGAGACCCAGTACTTC CASSFTGSLETQYF
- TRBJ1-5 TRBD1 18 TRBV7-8 TGTGCCAGCAGCCTCACCGCTTGGGGGACAGCAAACAATCAGCCCCAGCATTTT CASSLTAWGTANNQPQHF
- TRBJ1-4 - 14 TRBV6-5 TGTGCCAGCAGGAGGGCCGGAACTAATGAAAAACTGTTTTTT CASRRAGTNEKLFF
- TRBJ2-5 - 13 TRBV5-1 TGCGCCAGCAGCCCCGGGAGTGAAGAGACCCAGTACTTC CASSPGSEETQYF
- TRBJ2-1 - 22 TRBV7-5 TGTGCCAGTCCCCTCGTCCCGGGACTAGCGGGGGGGCGGGAAGATTCCTACAATGAGCAGTTCTTC CASPLVPGLAGGREDSYNEQFF
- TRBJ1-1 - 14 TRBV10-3 TGTGCCATCAGTGCGGGCGCGGCGGGCACTGAAGCTTTCTTT CAISAGAAGTEAFF